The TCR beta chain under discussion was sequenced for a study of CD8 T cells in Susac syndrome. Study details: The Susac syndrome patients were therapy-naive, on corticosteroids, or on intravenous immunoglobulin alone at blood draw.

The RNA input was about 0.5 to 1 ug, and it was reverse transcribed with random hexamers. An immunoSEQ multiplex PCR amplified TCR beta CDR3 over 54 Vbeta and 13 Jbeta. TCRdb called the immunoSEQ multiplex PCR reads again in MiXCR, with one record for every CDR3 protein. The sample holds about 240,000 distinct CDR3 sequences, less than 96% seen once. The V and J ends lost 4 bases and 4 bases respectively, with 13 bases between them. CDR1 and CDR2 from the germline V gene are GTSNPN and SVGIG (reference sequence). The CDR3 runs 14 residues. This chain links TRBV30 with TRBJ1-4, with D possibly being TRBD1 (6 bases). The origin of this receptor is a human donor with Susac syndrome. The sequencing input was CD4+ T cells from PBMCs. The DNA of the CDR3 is TGTGCCTGGAAGGCGGGGGCGCATAATGAAAAACTGTTTTTT. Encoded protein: CAWKAGAHNEKLFF. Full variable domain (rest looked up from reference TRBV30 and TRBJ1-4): SQTIHQWPATLVQPVGSPLSLECTVEGTSNPNLYWYRQAAGRGLQLLFYSVGIGQISSEVPQNLSASRPQDRQFILSSKKLLLSDSGFYLCAWKAGAHNEKLFFGSGTQLSVL.